The clone carrying this TCR beta chain came up once. Measured with immunoSEQ multiplex PCR; TCRdb has only the in-frame clones, and not every one. The table shows some 300,000 clones, with approximately 84% occurring only once. Clinical histories supplied by participants themselves formed the basis of cohort assignment. V shed 0 bases and J shed 8 bases, with 13 bases lying between them. Germline assignment: CDR1 LGHNA and CDR2 YNFKEQ. This CDR3 has 14 amino acids. The data stem from a study of blood T cell repertoires in COVID-19. The sequence came from a man aged 30 to 45 who had recovered from COVID-19. This chain joins TRBV4-2 and TRBJ1-2, with a tentative D call TRBD1 (5 bases). The sequenced material came from PBMCs or T cells enriched from blood (not recorded which). In nucleotides, the CDR3 is TGTGCCAGCAGCCAAGAATCCGGGACTCGCGGCTACACCTTC. Translated, it gives CASSQESGTRGYTF.